The rows below give T cell receptor beta chains drawn from one sample of a study of cytomegalovirus exposure and HLA in healthy donors. The protocol was immunoSEQ multiplex PCR, while the TCRdb copy is restricted to in-frame clones and leaves out a portion. Seen here are about 130,000 clones, roughly 83% observed once, and the top ten hold 0.95% to 1.5%. The specimen was PBMCs. Receptors originate from a girl aged 2 to 10 in good health and CMV-seronegative. Each CDR3 is given with its conserved first and last residue. Fields, in order: D gene, J gene, V gene, clone size, CDR3 protein, CDR3 DNA. D genes are given only for firm matches. Expanded clones get a size class; other rows say once, few or many, or leave the size out.

TRBD1	TRBJ2-7	TRBV10-2	NA	CASSSGQIYEQYF	TGCGCCAGCAGTTCGGGACAGATTTACGAGCAGTACTTC
TRBD1	TRBJ1-2	TRBV27	NA	CASGRGQGGYTF	TGTGCCAGCGGCAGGGGGCAGGGTGGCTACACCTTC
NA	TRBJ2-3	TRBV7-3	NA	CASSINRGTDTQYF	TGTGCCAGCAGCATTAACCGGGGCACAGATACGCAGTATTTT
TRBD1	TRBJ2-1	TRBV7-2	NA	CASNPKGQNYNEQFF	TGTGCCAGCAACCCTAAGGGACAGAACTACAATGAGCAGTTCTTC
NA	TRBJ2-3	TRBV21-1	few	CASSKQGADTQYF	TGTGCCAGCAGCAAACAGGGGGCAGATACGCAGTATTTT
NA	TRBJ1-4	TRBV9	NA	CASSISEGGTGRFNEKLFF	TGTGCCAGCAGCATCTCGGAGGGAGGGACGGGGCGTTTCAATGAAAAACTGTTTTTT
NA	TRBJ2-7	TRBV18	NA	CASSPGDFYEQYF	TGTGCCAGCTCACCAGGGGACTTCTACGAGCAGTACTTC
NA	TRBJ2-5	TRBV2	NA	CASKGVGETQYF	TGTGCCAGCAAGGGGGTGGGAGAGACCCAGTACTTC
NA	TRBJ1-2	TRBV6-5	NA	CASSYSAGLNYGYTF	TGTGCCAGCAGTTACTCGGCAGGGCTCAACTATGGCTACACCTTC
TRBD1	TRBJ2-1	TRBV7-3	NA	CASSSGTGSYNEQFF	TGTGCCAGCAGCTCCGGGACAGGATCCTACAATGAGCAGTTCTTC
NA	TRBJ2-5	TRBV29-1	NA	CSVVDRYQETQYF	TGCAGCGTGGTCGACAGGTACCAAGAGACCCAGTACTTC
NA	TRBJ2-7	TRBV7-8	NA	CASSPRTPPYEQYF	TGTGCCAGCAGCCCCCGGACACCTCCCTACGAGCAGTACTTC
TRBD1	TRBJ1-3	TRBV7-2	NA	CASSLERGQGNTIYF	TGTGCCAGCAGCTTAGAAAGGGGGCAGGGAAACACCATATATTTT
TRBD1	TRBJ1-1	TRBV12-5	NA	CASQDRVLGTTEAFF	TGTGCTAGTCAAGACAGGGTGCTCGGGACCACTGAAGCTTTCTTT
TRBD2	TRBJ2-3	TRBV7-2	few	CASSLPGTRTTDTQYF	TGTGCCAGCAGCTTGCCCGGGACTAGGACGACAGATACGCAGTATTTT
NA	TRBJ2-6	TRBV10-3	NA	CAISPRDTAGANVLTF	TGTGCCATCAGCCCCCGGGACACTGCTGGGGCCAACGTCCTGACTTTC
NA	TRBJ2-1	TRBV5-4	NA	CAASQGTYNEQFF	TGTGCCGCAAGTCAGGGAACCTACAATGAGCAGTTCTTC
NA	TRBJ1-2	TRBV4-1	NA	CASSQGTREVYGYTF	TGCGCCAGCAGCCAAGGGACAAGGGAGGTCTATGGCTACACCTTC
NA	TRBJ2-2	TRBV7-7	NA	CASSLSTGHMNTGELFF	TGTGCCAGCAGCTTATCAACCGGACATATGAACACCGGGGAGCTGTTTTTT
TRBD2	TRBJ2-3	TRBV5-4	NA	CASSLTSGVTDTQYF	TGTGCCAGCAGCTTGACTAGCGGTGTCACAGATACGCAGTATTTT
TRBD1	TRBJ2-7	TRBV18	NA	CASSPAQGSSYEQYF	TGTGCCAGCTCACCGGCACAGGGGAGCTCCTACGAGCAGTACTTC
NA	TRBJ2-7	TRBV19	once	CASSIQGYSTYEQYF	TGTGCCAGTAGTATCCAGGGGTATTCTACCTACGAGCAGTACTTC
TRBD1	TRBJ2-7	TRBV6-5	NA	CASSRQGGSYEQYF	TGTGCCAGCAGTCGACAGGGGGGCTCCTACGAGCAGTACTTC
NA	TRBJ1-2	TRBV6-5	few	CASSYIQGGGYTF	TGTGCCAGCAGTTACATCCAGGGCGGCGGCTACACCTTC
TRBD2	TRBJ2-1	TRBV7-2	NA	CASSLSLAGAVPGGEQFF	TGTGCCAGCAGCTTATCCCTAGCGGGAGCGGTCCCGGGCGGTGAGCAGTTCTTC
TRBD1	TRBJ2-7	TRBV7-9	NA	CASSWGTGGPYEQYF	TGTGCCAGCAGCTGGGGGACAGGGGGACCGTACGAGCAGTACTTC
TRBD2	TRBJ2-3	TRBV5-4	NA	CASSLPGTSVTDTQYF	TGTGCCAGCAGCCTTCCCGGGACTAGCGTCACAGATACGCAGTATTTT
NA	TRBJ2-1	TRBV27	NA	CASSTSRYNEQFF	TGTGCCAGCTCGACGTCGAGGTACAATGAGCAGTTCTTC
NA	TRBJ1-3	TRBV9	NA	CASSEYPGHQRISGNTIYF	TGTGCCAGCAGCGAGTACCCGGGACATCAGAGGATCTCTGGAAACACCATATATTTT
TRBD2	TRBJ2-3	TRBV18	NA	CASSPIELAGEDTQYF	TGTGCCAGCTCACCGATTGAGCTAGCGGGGGAAGATACGCAGTATTTT
NA	TRBJ2-7	TRBV4-2	NA	CASSRASADGGEQYF	TGTGCCAGCAGCCGGGCTAGCGCAGACGGAGGGGAGCAGTACTTC
TRBD1	TRBJ1-2	TRBV19	few	CASSTTGFGYGYTF	TGTGCCAGTAGTACGACAGGGTTTGGGTATGGCTACACCTTC
NA	TRBJ1-5	TRBV28	NA	CASSSRVRGSNQPQHF	TGTGCCAGCAGTTCCAGGGTCCGAGGTAGCAATCAGCCCCAGCATTTT
TRBD2	TRBJ2-3	TRBV5-4	NA	CASSRLAGGPVDTQYF	TGTGCCAGCAGCAGACTAGCGGGGGGACCGGTAGATACGCAGTATTTT
TRBD1	TRBJ2-3	TRBV7-2	NA	CASSFRDRGFADTQYF	TGTGCCAGCAGTTTCCGGGACAGGGGGTTCGCAGATACGCAGTATTTT
NA	TRBJ2-3	TRBV19	few	CASSPLGLDSTDTQYF	TGTGCCAGTAGTCCCCTGGGGCTGGATAGCACAGATACGCAGTATTTT
NA	TRBJ1-5	TRBV19	few	CASSIIARSSNQPQHF	TGTGCCAGTAGTATAATAGCCCGGTCGAGCAATCAGCCCCAGCATTTT
TRBD2	TRBJ2-3	TRBV6-4	NA	CASSDGAGGTDTQYF	TGTGCCAGCAGTGACGGCGCGGGGGGGACAGATACGCAGTATTTT
TRBD2	TRBJ2-3	TRBV6-1	NA	CASSEALAGTDTQYF	TGTGCCAGCAGTGAAGCGCTAGCGGGCACAGATACGCAGTATTTT
TRBD2	TRBJ2-5	TRBV4-2	few	CASSQDKTSGSVTQYF	TGTGCCAGCAGCCAAGATAAGACTAGCGGGAGTGTGACCCAGTACTTC
TRBD2	TRBJ2-3	TRBV7-8	once	CASSLGLADTQYF	TGTGCCAGCAGCTTGGGACTAGCAGATACGCAGTATTTT
NA	TRBJ1-1	TRBV30	NA	CAWSDRGLTEAFF	TGTGCCTGGAGTGATAGGGGACTCACCGAAGCTTTCTTT
NA	TRBJ2-7	TRBV7-8	NA	CASSYNYEQYF	TGTGCCAGCAGCTACAACTACGAGCAGTACTTC
TRBD2	TRBJ2-1	TRBV19	NA	CASSRAGTSGYNEQFF	TGTGCCAGTAGTAGAGCCGGGACTAGCGGCTACAATGAGCAGTTCTTC
TRBD2	TRBJ2-1	TRBV30	few	CAWRNPLAPLRRNEQFF	TGTGCCTGGAGAAACCCACTAGCGCCTCTTAGGCGCAATGAGCAGTTCTTC
NA	TRBJ1-4	TRBV7-9	NA	CASSLFAGEKLFF	TGTGCCAGCAGCTTATTTGCAGGCGAAAAACTGTTTTTT
TRBD2	TRBJ2-1	TRBV7-3	NA	CASSFMASGYNEQFF	TGTGCCAGCAGCTTTATGGCTAGCGGTTACAATGAGCAGTTCTTC